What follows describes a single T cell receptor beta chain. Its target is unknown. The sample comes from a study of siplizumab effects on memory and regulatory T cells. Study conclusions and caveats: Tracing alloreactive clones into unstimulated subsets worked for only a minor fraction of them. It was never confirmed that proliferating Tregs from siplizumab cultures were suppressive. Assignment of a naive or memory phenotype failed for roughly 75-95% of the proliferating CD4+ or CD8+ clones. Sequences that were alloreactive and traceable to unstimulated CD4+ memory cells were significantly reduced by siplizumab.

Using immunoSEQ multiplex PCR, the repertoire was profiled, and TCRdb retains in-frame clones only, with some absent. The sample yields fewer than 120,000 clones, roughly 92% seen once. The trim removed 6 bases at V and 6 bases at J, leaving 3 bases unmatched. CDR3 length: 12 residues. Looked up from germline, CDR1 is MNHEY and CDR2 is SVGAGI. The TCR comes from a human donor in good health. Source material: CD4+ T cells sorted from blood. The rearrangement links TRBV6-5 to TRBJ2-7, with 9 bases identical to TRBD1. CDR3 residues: CASRQGASEQYF. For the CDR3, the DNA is TGTGCCAGCAGACAGGGGGCATCCGAGCAGTACTTC.